The 2 T cell receptor beta chains below were found in one sample sequenced in a study of cytomegalovirus exposure and HLA in healthy donors. The repertoire was sequenced with immunoSEQ multiplex PCR; TCRdb's copy has only in-frame clones and lacks some. The sample lists a few hundred thousand clones; 80% to 95% were seen once. Sequenced input: PBMCs. The receptors here all came from a woman aged 25 to 39 in good health and CMV-seronegative.

The V and J genes are TRBV2 and TRBJ2-5; 9 nucleotides match TRBD2. The CDR3 has 15 amino acids. The ends lost 5 bases at V and 5 bases at J; junction bases unmatched: 9. Germline loops: CDR1 SNHLY, CDR2 FYNNEI. The CDR3 protein is CASSFLAGQGETQYF. DNA of the CDR3: TGTGCCAGCAGTTTCCTAGCGGGACAAGGCGAGACCCAGTACTTC.

The rearrangement uses TRBV4-2 and TRBJ2-1; D is uncertain. The CDR3 is 16 residues long. Germline CDR1 LGHNA, CDR2 YNFKEQ. The V end lost 4 bases, the J end lost 0 bases, and 13 bases lay between the germline ends. CDR3 in DNA: TGTGCCAGCAGCCCGGAGACCCTCAGCTCCTACAATGAGCAGTTCTTC. Translating gives CASSPETLSSYNEQFF.